This entry features one T cell receptor (beta chain) sequence. Its antigen is not identified. This specimen belongs to a study of shared clonotypes between healthy human individuals. Using roughly 180 ng DNA, approximately 30,000 T cell genomes, the sorted-subset replicate PCRs were run. Assay used: immunoSEQ multiplex PCR; TCRdb lists only in-frame clones, some missing. This sample has about 2.5 million clones, with around 90% found just once. The CDR3 loop spans 18 amino acids. Germline-derived CDR1 and CDR2 are MDHEN and SYDVKM. V lost 8 bases, J lost 2 bases, and 28 bases lay in between. General study points: Non-shared clonotypes had lower generation probabilities than those shared by all four donors.

This chain uses TRBV28 with TRBJ2-7, with a tentative D call TRBD1 (7 bases). The sequencing sample was made of naive CD4+ T cells from PBMCs. The subset was: CD45RA+ positively selected. The TCR was taken from a man younger than 35 in good health. Some clones in this sample may be carry-over from other donors' samples. The CDR3 protein is CASPPGPIPQGGTYEQYF. The CDR3 DNA is TGTGCCAGCCCCCCGGGCCCCATACCCCAGGGGGGTACCTACGAGCAGTACTTC.